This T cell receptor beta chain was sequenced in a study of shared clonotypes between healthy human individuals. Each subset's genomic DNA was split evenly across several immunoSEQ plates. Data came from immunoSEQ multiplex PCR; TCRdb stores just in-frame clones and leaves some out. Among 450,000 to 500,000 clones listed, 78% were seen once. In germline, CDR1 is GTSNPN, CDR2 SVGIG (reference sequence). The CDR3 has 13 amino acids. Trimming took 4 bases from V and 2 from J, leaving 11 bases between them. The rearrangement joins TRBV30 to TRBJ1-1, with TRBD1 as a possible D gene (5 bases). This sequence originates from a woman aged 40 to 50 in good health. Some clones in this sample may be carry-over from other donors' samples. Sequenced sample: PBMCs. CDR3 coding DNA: TGTGCCTGGAACCCAGGGTCTAACACTGAAGCTTTCTTT. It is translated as CAWNPGSNTEAFF.